This T cell receptor beta chain is from a study of blood T cell repertoires in COVID-19. Study-wide background: From T cells, B-cell-depleted T cells, or PBMCs came the material, which was cDNA or gDNA.

Authors' methods: Amplification of reference gene primers was used by the study to estimate nucleated cell counts. Clones were read by immunoSEQ multiplex PCR, and TCRdb kept only the in-frame ones, dropping some. For V, J and clone size, that table is used; D and trimming come from the DNA. The sample lists around 180,000 clones; approximately 86% were seen once. The TCR originated in a man aged 70 or older with active or convalescent COVID-19. The sample comprised peripheral blood.

DNA for the CDR3: TGTGCCAGCAGCCGGACAGGGGGAGCCAGCTCCTATAATTCACCCCTCCACTTT. Translating gives CASSRTGGASSYNSPLHF. The chain uses TRBV6-4 and TRBJ1-6, with 10 positions matching TRBD1. Losses at the gene ends were 6 bases for V and 0 bases for J; bases not matched to a gene: 8. CDR1 is MRHNA, CDR2 SNTAGT, per germline. The CDR3 has 18 amino acids.